This TCR beta chain was retrieved from a study of monozygotic twins with inflammatory bowel disease. General observations from the study: Healthy co-twins, by inverse Simpson, had higher TCRbeta diversity than their siblings with IBD. T cell subtypes that differed could not be told apart. Results did not support any single strong IBD-associated signal or clonotype. Variability may have been added to patient repertoires by differing immunosuppressive treatments.

With the 5' RACE reads reprocessed, TCRdb shows one record per CDR3 protein and no DNA. The data show 300,000 to 400,000 distinct CDR3 sequences, and the top ten clones hold around 2%. CDR1 and CDR2 (germline): SGHRS, YFSETQ. The length of the CDR3 is 15 residues. As for this clonotype: Its antigen remains unknown.

This TCR came from a human donor with ulcerative colitis or Crohn's disease, or a healthy co-twin of an affected twin (not recorded which). The V gene is TRBV5-1, the J gene TRBJ1-2; TCRdb calls TRBD1, which cannot be checked without DNA. The sample consisted of blood. CDR3 residues: CASSLEAWTSYGYTF.